This T cell receptor beta chain comes out of a study of OX40 agonist ivuxolimab in advanced cancers. Study-wide points: Certain nonresponding patients likewise had low normalized T-cell clonal expansion. Relative to CD4+, CD8+ T cells held more expanded clones on average.

As to this clone: Its antigen is unidentified.

The method was immunoSEQ multiplex PCR; TCRdb's version includes in-frame clones alone and lacks a portion of them. The sample yields tens of thousands of clones, just over 90% seen once. The CDR3 is made up of 17 amino acids. Losses at the gene ends were 2 bases for V and 2 bases for J; bases not matched to a gene: 12. CDR1 is SGHVS, CDR2 FNYEAQ, per germline. The gene calls are TRBV7-6 and TRBJ2-7; the match to TRBD2 covers 7 bases. The source is an adult with an advanced solid tumor such as melanoma, head and neck, liver or kidney cancer. The sequencing here drew on CD4+ or CD8+ T cells sorted from blood, taken in a trial of the OX40 agonist ivuxolimab. This CDR3 is CASSLLVGLADTYEQYF. DNA for the CDR3: TGTGCCAGCAGCTTATTGGTTGGTCTAGCGGACACCTACGAGCAGTACTTC.